What follows is one TCR beta chain and its context. This CDR3 comprises 13 residues. Germline V gives CDR1 MNHEY, CDR2 SMNVEV (reference sequence). V lost 6 bases, J lost 0 bases, and 6 bases lay in between. The sample comes from a study of early T cells in non-severe SARS-CoV-2 infection. One entry per CDR3 protein, called by TCRdb with MiXCR from the 5' RACE reads. The sample lists fewer than 130,000 distinct CDR3 sequences; around 13% were seen once. The rearrangement uses TRBV27 and TRBJ2-1; D gene uncertain. This specimen was whole blood, taken at baseline. This sequence was found in an adult who was a healthcare worker with PCR-confirmed SARS-CoV-2 infection or an uninfected control (not recorded which). CDR3 nucleotides: TGTGCCAGCAGACTAAGCTCCTACAATGAGCAGTTCTTC. This sequence encodes CASRLSSYNEQFF.